Detailed here is one T cell receptor beta chain. This clone has a handful of counts. The antigen it recognizes is unknown. The record has no base qualities; no much larger clone is one base away. The data derive from a study of blood T cell repertoires in COVID-19 (dated by TCRdb to 2018 to 2021). Looking at the study overall: The collaborator samples originated in the United States, Italy and Spain and spanned the acute and convalescent phases of COVID-19. The samples were drawn from two sources: the first 160 participants of the ongoing ImmuneRACE study, and 1,254 subjects contributed by 6 global collaborators. Nearly every sample came with metadata listing a de-identified subject ID, COVID-19 status, age in years and sex. The dataset comprised deeply sampled blood TCRbeta repertoires from subjects exposed to, actively infected with, or recovered from COVID-19. The material from the prospective study consisted of cDNA or gDNA derived from T cells, B-cell-depleted T cells, or PBMCs. Where available, HLA class I and class II types were taken from metadata supplied by the sample provider and were not determined by assay-based typing. The repertoires were released in a freely available public database intended as a resource for research on the immune response to SARS-CoV-2. On the study overall, not on this receptor specifically: The quantity of clinical and demographic metadata differed by source and by participant and was supplied without curation.

TCRbeta CDR3 regions were amplified from genomic DNA by means of the immunoSEQ Assay, a bias-controlled multiplex PCR. In the paper's pipeline: The number of nucleated cells in each sample was estimated from the amplification of reference gene primers within the assay. Sequence reads were collapsed and filtered to measure the absolute abundance of every unique TCRbeta CDR3 rearrangement. For each sample, productive Simpson clonality was calculated by taking the square root of Simpson's diversity index across productive rearrangements. Held by TCRdb, this immuneACCESS table contains in-frame sequences only and omits some clones. Under half of the omission traces to an unresolved V gene where checked; the cause of the rest is unknown. That table gives V, J and clone size, and the DNA gave D and trimming. In this sample the table shows about 140,000 clones, around 82% of which occur a single time. 5.5% of the sample goes to the ten largest clones.

The germline V end is reduced by 1 base and the J end by 4 bases; junction bases left unmatched: 2. Counted from cysteine to phenylalanine, this CDR3 has 14 amino acids. Just CDR3 DNA is preserved here, 42 bases in frame from base 1. Looking up the germline V gene (reference sequence) yields CDR1 GTSNPN and CDR2 SVGIG. Enrolling through a virtual design, the prospective study's participants ranged in age from roughly 18 to 95 years and lived across roughly 24 United States geographic areas. In the prospective study, participants were assigned to cohorts based on the clinical history participants reported in a screening survey and a study questionnaire. Mobile phlebotomists in the prospective study collected whole blood, serum and a nasopharyngeal or oropharyngeal swab from every participant. Participants in the prospective study had the option to provide additional blood draws and questionnaires over a roughly two-month period. Blood samples from the prospective study were shipped frozen or at room temperature prior to DNA extraction.

What was sequenced was PBMCs or T cells enriched from blood (not recorded which). The V and J segments used are TRBV30 and TRBJ1-2; TRBD1 matches 11 bases in the middle. The receptor was derived from a man in his forties with acute COVID-19. The CDR3 protein is CAWSGTGGFYGYTF. The base sequence is TGTGCCTGGAGTGGGACAGGGGGCTTCTATGGCTACACCTTC.